The entry that follows covers one T cell receptor (beta chain) sequence. Per the germline V gene, CDR1 is SQVTM and CDR2 is ANQGSEA. The V gene lost 6 bases and the J gene lost 11 bases, with 16 bases spanning the gap. This CDR3 region has 12 residues. These data belong to a study of blood T cell repertoires in COVID-19. At the level of the study: Acute-phase and convalescent COVID-19 samples originated in the United States, Italy and Spain. T cells, B-cell-depleted T cells, or PBMCs supplied cDNA or gDNA.

Per the authors' pipeline: Nucleated cell number was recorded as an estimate derived from reference gene primer amplification. Method: immunoSEQ multiplex PCR; TCRdb's copy keeps in-frame clones and lacks some. V, J and clone size are those of that table, while D and trimming were read from the DNA. The repertoire holds over 40,000 clones, with 80% to 90% as singletons. This TCR came from an elderly woman with acute or convalescent COVID-19. The gene calls are TRBV29-1 and TRBJ1-4; TRBD1 is a possible D gene (6 bases). Sequenced material: peripheral blood. CDR3 sequence: CSVTGLGGKLFF. CDR3 nucleotide sequence: TGCAGCGTCACAGGGCTGGGGGGGAAACTGTTTTTT.